Shown below are 27 T cell receptor beta chains from a single sample sequenced in a study of OX40 agonist ivuxolimab in advanced cancers. The repertoire was sequenced with immunoSEQ multiplex PCR; TCRdb's copy has only in-frame clones and lacks some. In the table there are some 72,000 clones, 85% to 95% of which are singletons. The sequencing used CD4+ or CD8+ T cells sorted from blood, collected in a trial of the OX40 agonist ivuxolimab. The receptors were gathered from an adult with an advanced solid tumor such as melanoma, head and neck, liver or kidney cancer.

The gene calls are TRBV7-9 and TRBJ2-1, with TRBD2 matching over 9 bases. V dropped 3 bases and J dropped 4; count of bases not matched to a gene: 4. The CDR3 covers 15 residues. The germline gives CDR1 SEHNR, CDR2 FQNEAQ (reference sequence). This chain's CDR3 is CASSFSSGGYNEQFF. CDR3 coding DNA: TGTGCCAGCAGCTTTTCCAGCGGGGGGTACAATGAGCAGTTCTTC. The whole variable domain, remainder taken from reference TRBV7-9 and TRBJ2-1, is DTGVSQNPRHKITKRGQNVTFRCDPISEHNRLYWYRQTLGQGPEFLTYFQNEAQLEKSRLLSDRFSAERPKGSFSTLEIQRTEQGDSAMYLCASSFSSGGYNEQFFGPGTRLTVL.

The chain couples TRBV19 to TRBJ1-5; 10 positions agree with TRBD1. The CDR3 has 16 residues. Germline values: CDR1 LNHDA, CDR2 SQIVND (reference sequence). The V segment lost 5 bases and the J segment 4 bases; nucleotides outside the gene matches: 8. CDR3 nucleotide sequence: TGTGCCAGTAGTTATAGCTGGACAGGGGGGAATCAGCCCCAGCATTTT. It translates to CASSYSWTGGNQPQHF. The whole variable domain, filled in from reference TRBV19 and TRBJ1-5, reads DGGITQSPKYLFRKEGQNVTLSCEQNLNHDAMYWYRQDPGQGLRLIYYSQIVNDFQKGDIAEGYSVSREKKESFPLTVTSAQKNPTAFYLCASSYSWTGGNQPQHFGDGTRLSIL.

This rearrangement joins TRBV5-1 to TRBJ2-3, with 9 nucleotides matching TRBD1. J was trimmed by 2 bases and V by 5 bases; bases with no gene match: 12. The CDR3 length is 17 residues. CDR1 is SGHRS, CDR2 YFSETQ, per germline. The CDR3 DNA follows: TGCGCCAGCAGGGACCGGACAGGGGCAGGGCACACAGATACGCAGTATTTT. Residues: CASRDRTGAGHTDTQYF. The full variable domain, in which reference TRBV5-1 and TRBJ2-3 provide the parts outside the CDR3, is KAGVTQTPRYLIKTRGQQVTLSCSPISGHRSVSWYQQTPGQGLQFLFEYFSETQRNKGNFPGRFSGRQFSNSRSEMNVSTLELGDSALYLCASRDRTGAGHTDTQYFGPGTRLTVL.

About this clone: One end of the junction fails to match germline, which may point to a read error. The chain couples TRBV15 to TRBJ1-1, with no clear D. CDR1 and CDR2 from the germline V gene are LNHNV and YYDKDF (reference sequence). The CDR3 covers 15 residues. CDR3 coding DNA: TGTGCCACCAGCAGAGAGTCGCAGACGAACGCTGAAGCTTTCTTT. Translation gives CATSRESQTNAEAFF.

The chain is built from TRBV11-2 and TRBJ2-3, with 9 bases lining up with TRBD2. In germline, CDR1 is SGHAT, CDR2 FQNNGV. Unmatched junction bases numbered 6, after V lost 1 base and J lost 4 bases. This CDR3 comprises 16 residues. The DNA of the CDR3 is TGTGCCAGCAGCTTAGTGCGGGGGGGCCCCCCAGATACGCAGTATTTT. As protein: CASSLVRGGPPDTQYF.

The chain couples TRBV4-3 to TRBJ2-1; maybe TRBD1 (6 bases). The V end was cut by 1 base, the J end by 10 bases, with 17 bases between. CDR3 length: 15 amino acids. Germline values: CDR1 LGHNA, CDR2 YSLEER. The CDR3 DNA follows: TGCGCCAGCAGCCAAGGCACAGGGCTAAGCCCCGAGCAGTTCTTC. It encodes CASSQGTGLSPEQFF.

V and J are TRBV6-5 and TRBJ2-6; D is unresolved. The germline V gene has CDR1 MNHEY and CDR2 SVGAGI. V lost 0 bases, J lost 4 bases, and 7 bases lay in between. This CDR3 comprises 15 residues. Here the CDR3 reads CASSYSSLGANVLTF. The CDR3 DNA reads TGTGCCAGCAGTTACTCCTCCCTGGGGGCCAACGTCCTGACTTTC.

The chain links TRBV5-6 to TRBJ2-2; 9 bases are shared with TRBD1. J was trimmed by 5 bases and V by 5 bases; bases with no gene match: 10. The CDR3 covers 16 residues. Germline V gene sequence: CDR1 SGHDT, CDR2 YYEEEE. The CDR3 nucleotides read TGTGCCAGCAGTAGGACAGGGGAACGGTGGACCGGGGAGCTGTTTTTT. This encodes CASSRTGERWTGELFF. Full variable domain (missing parts from reference TRBV5-6 and TRBJ2-2): DAGVTQSPTHLIKTRGQQVTLRCSPKSGHDTVSWYQQALGQGPQFIFQYYEEEERQRGNFPDRFSGHQFPNYSSELNVNALLLGDSALYLCASSRTGERWTGELFFGEGSRLTVL.

The chain is built from TRBV27 and TRBJ1-1, with TRBD1 as a possible D gene (5 bases). CDR3 length equals 15 residues. The V gene's germline CDR1 is MNHEY and CDR2 SMNVEV (reference sequence). Trimming took 4 bases from V and 1 from J, leaving 13 bases between them. The CDR3 loop is CASSYEGVTNTEAFF. The CDR3 DNA reads TGTGCCAGCAGTTATGAAGGGGTGACGAACACTGAAGCTTTCTTT.

The J gene is TRBJ2-7, the V gene TRBV28; a weak D match, TRBD1 (5 bases). Germline assignment: CDR1 MDHEN and CDR2 SYDVKM. Trimming removed 3 bases from V and 2 bases from J, with 20 bases in between. The CDR3 runs to 17 residues. The CDR3 bases are TGTGCCAGCAGTTTGCGATTAGGGGCAGCCGACCCCTACGAGCAGTACTTC. Amino acid sequence: CASSLRLGAADPYEQYF.

The rearrangement joins TRBV9 to TRBJ2-7; weak D call: TRBD1 (6 bases). Germline CDR1 SGDLS, CDR2 YYNGEE. CDR3 length equals 14 residues. Trimming took 4 bases from V and 3 from J, leaving 14 bases between them. CDR3 DNA sequence: TGTGCCAGCAGCCCACAGGGTCGAGGCTACGAGCAGTACTTC. This sequence encodes CASSPQGRGYEQYF.

The rearrangement uses TRBV5-8 and TRBJ2-6; no clear D gene. The CDR3 consists of 17 residues. Trimming stripped 7 bases from V and 5 bases from J, with 22 bases between. From germline, CDR1 is SGHTS and CDR2 YDEGEE. The CDR3: CASVGLSTQSRANVLTF. CDR3 DNA: TGTGCCAGCGTTGGATTATCCACACAAAGTCGGGCCAACGTCCTGACTTTC.

The V gene is TRBV5-4, the J gene TRBJ2-2; 7 positions agree with TRBD2. Per germline, CDR1 SGHNT and CDR2 YYREEE (reference sequence). V was pared by 2 bases and J by 6 bases, with 1 base of the junction left unmatched. The CDR3 sequence is 13 residues long. The CDR3 nucleotides are TGTGCCAGCAGCTTCCGGGGGGCCGGGGAGCTGTTTTTT. Translated, it gives CASSFRGAGELFF.

This sequence joins TRBV9 and TRBJ2-5; the match to TRBD2 covers 11 bases. This CDR3 is 16 amino acids long. V lost 3 bases to trimming and J lost 4 bases; unmatched junction nucleotides: 8. Germline V gene sequence: CDR1 SGDLS, CDR2 YYNGEE. The CDR3 DNA reads as TGTGCCAGCAGCGGTAGCGGGGGGGCGGGTGGAGAGACCCAGTACTTC. It encodes CASSGSGGAGGETQYF.

The V gene is TRBV6-5, the J gene TRBJ1-4, with D possibly matching TRBD1 (6 bases). V lost 6 bases, J lost 7 bases, and 15 bases lay in between. The length of the CDR3 is 14 residues. Germline loops: CDR1 MNHEY, CDR2 SVGAGI. CDR3 nucleotide sequence: TGTGCCAGCAGCCTCGGACAGTTTGCTGAAAAACTGTTTTTT. It specifies CASSLGQFAEKLFF.

This clone occurred once. J is TRBJ1-1 and V is TRBV5-6, with TRBD1 matching 11 bases. The CDR3 sequence is 16 residues long. Trimming at V came to 0 bases and at J to 3 bases, leaving 4 bases not matched to a gene. Germline V CDR1 and CDR2: SGHDT, YYEEEE. The CDR3 DNA reads TGTGCCAGCAGCTTGGCAGGACAGGGGGCGGACACTGAAGCTTTCTTT. This codes for CASSLAGQGADTEAFF.

V usage is TRBV7-9 and J usage is TRBJ1-1; the D is unclear. V lost 1 base and J 1 base, leaving 10 bases between the germline ends. The CDR3 sequence is 15 residues long. Germline V CDR1 and CDR2: SEHNR, FQNEAQ (reference sequence). The chain's CDR3 is CASSLDAYANTEAFF. As DNA, the CDR3 is TGTGCCAGCAGCTTAGATGCCTATGCGAACACTGAAGCTTTCTTT.

The V gene is TRBV11-2, the J gene TRBJ2-3; D is undetermined. Trimming left V 4 bases short and J 1 base short, with 9 bases between. This CDR3 is built from 14 residues. From germline, CDR1 is SGHAT and CDR2 FQNNGV. This CDR3 reads CASSYVVGTDTQYF. For the CDR3, the DNA is TGTGCCAGCAGCTACGTAGTGGGCACAGATACGCAGTATTTT. Full variable domain (outside the CDR3, taken from reference TRBV11-2 and TRBJ2-3): EAGVAQSPRYKIIEKRQSVAFWCNPISGHATLYWYQQILGQGPKLLIQFQNNGVVDDSQLPKDRFSAERLKGVDSTLKIQPAKLEDSAVYLCASSYVVGTDTQYFGPGTRLTVL.

The chain couples TRBV19 to TRBJ1-1; 9 positions agree with TRBD1. Germline V CDR1 and CDR2: LNHDA, SQIVND (reference sequence). The CDR3 has 16 residues. Unmatched junction bases numbered 9, after V lost 6 bases and J lost 1 base. CDR3 region: CASRQDRGLWNTEAFF. In DNA form, the CDR3 reads TGTGCCAGTAGACAGGACAGGGGTTTGTGGAACACTGAAGCTTTCTTT. Variable domain in full (rest from reference TRBV19 and TRBJ1-1): DGGITQSPKYLFRKEGQNVTLSCEQNLNHDAMYWYRQDPGQGLRLIYYSQIVNDFQKGDIAEGYSVSREKKESFPLTVTSAQKNPTAFYLCASRQDRGLWNTEAFFGQGTRLTVV.

The J gene is TRBJ2-1, the V gene TRBV9; D may be TRBD1 or TRBD2 (5 bases each). V was trimmed by 4 bases and J by 6 bases, leaving 14 bases between them. There are 14 residues in the CDR3. Germline V lookup: CDR1 SGDLS, CDR2 YYNGEE. The CDR3 bases are TGTGCCAGCAGCTCCGCCGGGACCTTCAATGAGCAGTTCTTC. Translation gives CASSSAGTFNEQFF. Full variable domain (outside the CDR3, taken from reference TRBV9 and TRBJ2-1): DSGVTQTPKHLITATGQRVTLRCSPRSGDLSVYWYQQSLDQGLQFLIQYYNGEERAKGNILERFSAQQFPDLHSELNLSSLELGDSALYFCASSSAGTFNEQFFGPGTRLTVL.

This clone was counted between two and nine times. V and J are TRBV11-2 and TRBJ2-3, with 8 bases identical to TRBD2. This CDR3 region has 15 residues. With V trimmed by 1 base and J by 2 bases, 2 bases remained unmatched. CDR1 SGHAT and CDR2 FQNNGV come from the germline V gene. The CDR3 DNA is TGTGCCAGCAGCTTAGTCGGGGGGGCCACAGATACGCAGTATTTT. Its translation: CASSLVGGATDTQYF.

This chain uses TRBV27 with TRBJ1-2; TRBD1 matches at 9 bases. Germline values: CDR1 MNHEY, CDR2 SMNVEV (reference sequence). Trimming at V came to 2 bases and at J to 6 bases, leaving 7 bases not matched to a gene. This CDR3 has 15 amino acids. The CDR3 sequence is CASSLGARTGDGYTF. Here the CDR3 DNA reads TGTGCCAGCAGTTTAGGTGCCCGGACAGGGGATGGCTACACCTTC.

This clone was recorded only once. The chain has TRBV16 and TRBJ2-5, with 9 bases matching TRBD1. Unmatched junction bases numbered 4, after V lost 5 bases and J lost 3 bases. Germline CDR1 and CDR2: KGHSY and FQNENV. The CDR3 consists of 14 residues. CDR3 coding DNA: TGTGCCAGCAGCTTGACAGGGGGTGAAGAGACCCAGTACTTC. Translation gives CASSLTGGEETQYF.

V is TRBV29-1 and J is TRBJ2-7, with D tentatively TRBD1 (6 bases). Per germline, CDR1 SQVTM and CDR2 ANQGSEA. The CDR3 spans 13 residues. V gave up 5 bases and J gave up 4 bases, with 15 bases separating them. CDR3 amino acids: CSVPSGHSYEQYF. The CDR3 DNA reads TGCAGCGTTCCATCGGGACATTCTTACGAGCAGTACTTC.

This chain uses TRBV4-1 with TRBJ2-2, with 8 bases identical to TRBD1. J lost 2 bases, V lost 10 bases, and 6 bases had no gene match. The germline gives CDR1 MGHRA, CDR2 YSYEKL. This CDR3 region has 14 residues. In DNA form, the CDR3 reads TGCGCCATAGGACAGGGACCCAACACCGGGGAGCTGTTTTTT. Translating it yields CAIGQGPNTGELFF.

This clone was counted once. The chain couples TRBV9 to TRBJ1-1; D call uncertain. Germline V gene data show CDR1 as SGDLS and CDR2 as YYNGEE. V was shortened by 0 bases and J by 1 base, with 10 bases between the two germline ends. The CDR3 totals 15 residues. The CDR3 loop reads CASSVGPAQNTEAFF. The CDR3 DNA sequence: TGTGCCAGCAGCGTAGGCCCAGCCCAGAACACTGAAGCTTTCTTT.

J is TRBJ2-5 and V is TRBV15, with D possibly TRBD2 on 5 matching bases. V lost 1 base and J 2 bases, leaving 11 bases between the germline ends. The CDR3 covers 15 residues. Germline V CDR1 and CDR2: LNHNV, YYDKDF (reference sequence). The CDR3 bases are TGTGCCACCAGCAGAGTCGATAGCGCGCAAGAGACCCAGTACTTC. Its protein product is CATSRVDSAQETQYF.